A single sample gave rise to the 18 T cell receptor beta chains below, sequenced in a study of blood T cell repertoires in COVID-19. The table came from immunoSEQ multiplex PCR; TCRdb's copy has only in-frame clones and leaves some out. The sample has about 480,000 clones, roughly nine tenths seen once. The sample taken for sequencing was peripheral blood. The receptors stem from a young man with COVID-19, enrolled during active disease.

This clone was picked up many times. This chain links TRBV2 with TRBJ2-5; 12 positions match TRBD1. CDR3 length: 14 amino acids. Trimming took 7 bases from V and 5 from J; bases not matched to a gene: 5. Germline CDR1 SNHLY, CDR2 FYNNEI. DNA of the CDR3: TGTGCCAGCAACCGGGACAGGGGGCCGGAGACCCAGTACTTC. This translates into CASNRDRGPETQYF. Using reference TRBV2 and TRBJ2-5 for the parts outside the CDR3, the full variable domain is EPEVTQTPSHQVTQMGQEVILRCVPISNHLYFYWYRQILGQKVEFLVSFYNNEISEKSEIFDDQFSVERPDGSNFTLKIRSTKLEDSAMYFCASNRDRGPETQYFGPGTRLLVL.

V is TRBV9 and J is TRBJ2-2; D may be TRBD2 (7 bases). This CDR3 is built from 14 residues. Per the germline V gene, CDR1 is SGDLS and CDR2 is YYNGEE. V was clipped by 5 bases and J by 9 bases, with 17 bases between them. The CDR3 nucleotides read TGTGCCAGCAGGCGCGGGGGCTACACTCGGGAGCTGTTTTTT. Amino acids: CASRRGGYTRELFF. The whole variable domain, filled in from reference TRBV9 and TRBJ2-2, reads DSGVTQTPKHLITATGQRVTLRCSPRSGDLSVYWYQQSLDQGLQFLIQYYNGEERAKGNILERFSAQQFPDLHSELNLSSLELGDSALYFCASRRGGYTRELFFGEGSRLTVL.

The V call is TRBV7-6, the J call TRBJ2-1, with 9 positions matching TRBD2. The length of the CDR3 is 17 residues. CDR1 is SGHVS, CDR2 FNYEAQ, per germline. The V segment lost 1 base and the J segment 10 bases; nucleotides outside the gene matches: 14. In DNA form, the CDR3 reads TGTGCCAGCAGCTTAGTCCCAGCAACTTCCCTAGCGGGAGAGCAGTTCTTC. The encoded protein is CASSLVPATSLAGEQFF.

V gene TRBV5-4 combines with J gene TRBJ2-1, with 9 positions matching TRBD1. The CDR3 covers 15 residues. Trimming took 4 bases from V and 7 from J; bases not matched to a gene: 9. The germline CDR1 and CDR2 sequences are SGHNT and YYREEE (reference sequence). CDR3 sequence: CASSLRGQGKNEQFF. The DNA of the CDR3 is TGTGCCAGCAGCCTTAGGGGACAGGGAAAAAATGAGCAGTTCTTC. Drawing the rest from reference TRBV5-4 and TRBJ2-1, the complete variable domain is ETGVTQSPTHLIKTRGQQVTLRCSSQSGHNTVSWYQQALGQGPQFIFQYYREEENGRGNFPPRFSGLQFPNYSSELNVNALELDDSALYLCASSLRGQGKNEQFFGPGTRLTVL.

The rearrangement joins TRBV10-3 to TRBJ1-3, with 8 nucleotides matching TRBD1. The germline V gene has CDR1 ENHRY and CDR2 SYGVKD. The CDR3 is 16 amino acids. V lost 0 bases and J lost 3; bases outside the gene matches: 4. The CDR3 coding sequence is TGTGCCATCAGTGAGTCGACAGGGGTCTATGGAAACACCATATATTTT. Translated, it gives CAISESTGVYGNTIYF.

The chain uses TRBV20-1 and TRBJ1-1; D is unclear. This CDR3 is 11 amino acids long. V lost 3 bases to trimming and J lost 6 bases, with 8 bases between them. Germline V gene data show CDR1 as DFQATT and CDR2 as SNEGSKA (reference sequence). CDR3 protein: CSASRGSEAFF. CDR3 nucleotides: TGCAGTGCTAGCCGGGGTTCTGAAGCTTTCTTT.

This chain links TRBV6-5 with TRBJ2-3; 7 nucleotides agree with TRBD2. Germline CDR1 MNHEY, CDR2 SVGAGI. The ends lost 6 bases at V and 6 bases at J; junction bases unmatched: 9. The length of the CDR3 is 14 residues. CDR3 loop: CASSLGGRVDTQYF. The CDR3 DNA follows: TGTGCCAGCAGCTTGGGCGGGAGAGTTGATACGCAGTATTTT.

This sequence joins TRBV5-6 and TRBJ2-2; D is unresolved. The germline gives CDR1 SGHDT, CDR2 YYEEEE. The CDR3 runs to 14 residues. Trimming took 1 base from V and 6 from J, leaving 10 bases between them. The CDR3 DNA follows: TGTGCCAGCAGCTTGACAGTCGACGCCGGGGAGCTGTTTTTT. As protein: CASSLTVDAGELFF.

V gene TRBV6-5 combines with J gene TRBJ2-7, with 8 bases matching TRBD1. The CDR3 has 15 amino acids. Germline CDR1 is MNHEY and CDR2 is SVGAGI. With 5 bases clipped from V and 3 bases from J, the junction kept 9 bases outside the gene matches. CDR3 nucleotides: TGTGCCAGCAGTCACGACAGGGGTAAGAACTACGAGCAGTACTTC. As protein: CASSHDRGKNYEQYF.

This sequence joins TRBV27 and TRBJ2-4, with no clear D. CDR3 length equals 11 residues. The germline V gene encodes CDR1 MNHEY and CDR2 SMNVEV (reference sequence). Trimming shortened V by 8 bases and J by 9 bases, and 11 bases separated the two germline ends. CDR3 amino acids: CASHAEGIQYF. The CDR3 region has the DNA TGTGCCAGCCACGCGGAAGGCATTCAGTACTTC.

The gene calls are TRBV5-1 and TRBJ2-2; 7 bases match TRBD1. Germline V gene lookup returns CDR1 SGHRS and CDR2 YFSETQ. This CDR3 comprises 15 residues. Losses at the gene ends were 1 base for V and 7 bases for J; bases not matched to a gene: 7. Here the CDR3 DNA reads TGCGCCAGCAGCTTGAGACAGGGCAGAGGCGGGGAGCTGTTTTTT. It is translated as CASSLRQGRGGELFF.

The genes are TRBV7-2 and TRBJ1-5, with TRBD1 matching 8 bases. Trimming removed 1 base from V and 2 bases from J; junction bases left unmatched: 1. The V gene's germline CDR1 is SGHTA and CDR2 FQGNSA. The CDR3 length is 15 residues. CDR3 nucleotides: TGTGCCAGCAGCTTAGAGGGACAGGGCAATCAGCCCCAGCATTTT. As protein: CASSLEGQGNQPQHF.

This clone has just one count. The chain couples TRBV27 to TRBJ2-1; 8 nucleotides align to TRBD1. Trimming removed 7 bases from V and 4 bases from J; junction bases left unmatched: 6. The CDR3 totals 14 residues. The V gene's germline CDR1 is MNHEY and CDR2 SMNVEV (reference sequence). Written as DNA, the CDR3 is TGTGCCAGCACGGAGACAGGGGCGTACAATGAGCAGTTCTTC. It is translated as CASTETGAYNEQFF.

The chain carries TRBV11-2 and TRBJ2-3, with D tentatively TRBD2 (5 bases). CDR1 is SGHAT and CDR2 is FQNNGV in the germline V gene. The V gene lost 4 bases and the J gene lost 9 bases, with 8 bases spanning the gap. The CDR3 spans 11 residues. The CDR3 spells CASSSGLTQYF. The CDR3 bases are TGTGCCAGCAGCTCAGGACTGACGCAGTATTTT.

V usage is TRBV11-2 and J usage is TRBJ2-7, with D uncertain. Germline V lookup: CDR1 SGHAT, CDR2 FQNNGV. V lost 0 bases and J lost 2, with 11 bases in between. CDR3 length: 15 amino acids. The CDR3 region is CASSLEVAETYEQYF. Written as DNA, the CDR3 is TGTGCCAGCAGCTTAGAAGTGGCGGAGACCTACGAGCAGTACTTC.

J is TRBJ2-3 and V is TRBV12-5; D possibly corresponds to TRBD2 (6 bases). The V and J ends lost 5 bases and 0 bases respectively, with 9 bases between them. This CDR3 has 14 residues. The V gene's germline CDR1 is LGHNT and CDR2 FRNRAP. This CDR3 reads CASGRDSSTDTQYF. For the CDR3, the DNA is TGTGCTAGTGGTCGGGACTCCAGCACAGATACGCAGTATTTT.

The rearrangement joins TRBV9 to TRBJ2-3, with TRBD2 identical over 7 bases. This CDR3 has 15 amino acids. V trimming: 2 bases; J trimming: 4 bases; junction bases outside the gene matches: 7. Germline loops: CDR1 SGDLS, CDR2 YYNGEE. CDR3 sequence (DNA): TGTGCCAGCAGCGTCCATAGCGGGTTTGCAGATACGCAGTATTTT. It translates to CASSVHSGFADTQYF.

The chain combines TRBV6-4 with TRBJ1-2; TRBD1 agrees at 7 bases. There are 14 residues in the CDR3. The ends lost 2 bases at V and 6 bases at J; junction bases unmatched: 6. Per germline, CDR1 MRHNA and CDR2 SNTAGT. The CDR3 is CASSDRQGINGYTF. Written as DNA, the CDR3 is TGTGCCAGCAGTGACAGACAGGGAATCAATGGCTACACCTTC.